Listed below are T cell receptor beta chains from one sample, sequenced in a study of CD8 T cells in ankylosing spondylitis. Each CDR3 protein gets one entry after TCRdb re-called the 5' RACE reads with MiXCR. The sample yields some 200,000 distinct CDR3 sequences, 25% to 30% seen once. Sample: blood, either unsorted or a sorted T cell fraction (not recorded which). These receptor sequences come from a male donor with ankylosing spondylitis or in good health (not recorded which). CDR3s include the opening cysteine and the closing phenylalanine or tryptophan. D genes are given only for firm matches. Not every row has a clone size; where given, it reads once, few, many or a size class.

d_gene | j_gene | abundance | v_gene | CDR3aa | CDR3nt
TRBD1 | TRBJ2-1 | . | TRBV20-1 | CSASGTAYNEQFF | TGCAGTGCTAGCGGGACAGCATACAATGAGCAGTTCTTC
. | TRBJ2-1 | . | TRBV20-1 | CSAIGTKNNEQFF | TGCAGTGCTATCGGGACCAAAAACAATGAGCAGTTCTTC
TRBD2 | TRBJ2-5 | . | TRBV20-1 | CSALTSGGETQYF | TGCAGTGCTCTGACTAGCGGGGGGGAGACCCAGTACTTC
. | TRBJ2-1 | many | TRBV5-1 | CASSLRDYSYNEQFF | TGCGCCAGCAGCTTGCGCGACTATTCCTACAATGAGCAGTTCTTC
TRBD2 | TRBJ2-1 | . | TRBV20-1 | CSARGDYAGQFF | TGCAGTGCTAGAGGGGACTACGCGGGACAGTTCTTC
. | TRBJ1-5 | few | TRBV6-5 | CASSNKGRSNQPQHF | TGTGCCAGCAGTAACAAGGGACGGAGCAATCAGCCCCAGCATTTT
TRBD1 | TRBJ1-5 | many | TRBV7-9 | CASSRGTGGQPQHF | TGTGCCAGCAGCCGGGGGACAGGGGGTCAGCCCCAGCATTTT
TRBD1 | TRBJ2-1 | . | TRBV29-1 | CSVEVAGQGLWFF | TGCAGCGTTGAAGTTGCTGGACAGGGGTTATGGTTCTTC
TRBD1 | TRBJ1-4 | many | TRBV14 | CASSPRDSSNEKLFF | TGTGCCAGCAGCCCCCGGGACAGCTCAAATGAAAAACTGTTTTTT
. | TRBJ1-6 | many | TRBV20-1 | CSATGANNSPLHF | TGCAGTGCAACTGGGGCGAATAATTCACCCCTCCACTTT
. | TRBJ2-3 | few | TRBV20-1 | CAHLGDTQYF | TGCGCCCACCTCGGAGATACGCAGTATTTT
TRBD1 | TRBJ1-5 | many | TRBV20-1 | CSAALGTGDRQPQHF | TGCAGTGCTGCCCTGGGGACAGGGGATAGGCAGCCCCAGCATTTT
TRBD1 | TRBJ1-1 | . | TRBV18 | CASSPSRDRDEAFF | TGTGCCAGCTCACCGTCCCGGGACAGGGATGAAGCTTTCTTT
. | TRBJ1-1 | many | TRBV12-3/TRBV12-4 | CASSFQPDLNTEAFF | TGTGCCAGCAGTTTTCAGCCAGATCTGAACACTGAAGCTTTCTTT
. | TRBJ2-5 | many | TRBV10-3 | CAISGHEETQYF | TGTGCCATCAGCGGACATGAGGAGACCCAGTACTTC
. | TRBJ2-2 | many | TRBV20-1 | CSAREPGAGELFF | TGCAGTGCTAGAGAGCCAGGGGCCGGGGAGCTGTTTTTT
TRBD1 | TRBJ2-5 | . | TRBV5-1 | CASSLGVQGVLETQYF | TGCGCCAGCAGCTTGGGGGTACAGGGGGTTTTGGAGACCCAGTACTTC
. | TRBJ2-5 | few | TRBV5-1 | CASSLARRYQETQYF | TGCGCCAGCAGCTTGGCCCGCAGGTACCAAGAGACCCAGTACTTC
. | TRBJ1-5 | many | TRBV20-1 | CSASLNGGGGYQPQHF | TGCAGTGCTAGCCTAAACGGGGGAGGGGGTTATCAGCCCCAGCATTTT
. | TRBJ2-3 | many | TRBV4-2 | CASSQDPRGGDTQYF | TGTGCCAGCAGCCAAGATCCCCGAGGGGGAGATACGCAGTATTTT
TRBD1 | TRBJ2-7 | . | TRBV7-2 | CASSTRQGATYEQYF | TGTGCCAGCAGCACCAGACAGGGGGCCACCTACGAGCAGTACTTC
. | TRBJ2-4 | many | TRBV7-3 | CASSLNSVQNIQYF | TGTGCCAGCAGCTTAAATTCGGTCCAAAACATTCAGTACTTC
TRBD1 | TRBJ2-3 | . | TRBV29-1 | CSVEPGQGTDTQYF | TGCAGCGTTGAACCGGGACAGGGAACAGATACGCAGTATTTT
TRBD2 | TRBJ2-1 | many | TRBV5-1 | CASSLGTSGGYNEQFF | TGCGCCAGCAGCTTGGGGACTAGCGGAGGCTACAATGAGCAGTTCTTC
TRBD2 | TRBJ2-1 | few | TRBV20-1 | CSPTQASGSNNEQFF | TGCAGCCCCACCCAGGCTAGCGGGAGCAACAATGAGCAGTTCTTC
. | TRBJ1-1 | many | TRBV11-2 | CASSLRAGTGRLNTEAFF | TGTGCCAGCAGCTTAAGGGCTGGTACGGGACGGTTGAACACTGAAGCTTTCTTT
. | TRBJ1-2 | many | TRBV6-5 | CASSYSMTRGAQGYTF | TGTGCCAGCAGTTACTCTATGACGCGAGGGGCGCAGGGCTACACCTTC
TRBD1 | TRBJ1-1 | . | TRBV5-1 | CASSSGQGRTEAFF | TGCGCCAGCAGCTCCGGACAGGGGAGGACTGAAGCTTTCTTT
. | TRBJ1-1 | . | TRBV29-1 | CSVDGGGNTEAFF | TGCAGCGTTGATGGGGGAGGGAACACTGAAGCTTTCTTT
. | TRBJ2-2 | . | TRBV12-3/TRBV12-4 | CASTTGGPLAGELFF | TGTGCCAGCACCACTGGGGGGCCCCTCGCCGGGGAGCTGTTTTTT
. | TRBJ2-5 | many | TRBV7-2 | CASSLTTAAGQETQYF | TGTGCCAGCAGCCTAACGACTGCTGCTGGCCAAGAGACCCAGTACTTC
. | TRBJ2-3 | many | TRBV24-1 | CATGHQYTDTQYF | TGTGCCACCGGACACCAGTACACAGATACGCAGTATTTT
TRBD1 | TRBJ1-3 | many | TRBV12-3/TRBV12-4 | CASRGDRASSGNTIYF | TGTGCCAGCAGAGGGGACAGGGCGAGCTCTGGAAACACCATATATTTT
. | TRBJ1-4 | . | TRBV15 | CATSRDKGDNEKLFF | TGTGCCACCAGCAGGGACAAGGGTGATAATGAAAAACTGTTTTTT
. | TRBJ2-7 | few | TRBV3-1 | CASRTRGRPYEQYF | TGTGCCAGCAGAACGAGGGGACGCCCCTACGAGCAGTACTTC
. | TRBJ2-3 | once | TRBV5-1 | CASSFSADTQYF | TGCGCCAGCAGCTTTAGCGCGGATACGCAGTATTTT
. | TRBJ1-5 | . | TRBV5-1 | CASSPEDSFNQPRHF | TGCGCCAGCAGCCCGGAGGACTCATTCAATCAGCCCCGGCATTTT
. | TRBJ2-4 | many | TRBV14 | CASSHVGNIQYF | TGTGCCAGCAGCCACGTGGGGAACATTCAGTACTTC
. | TRBJ2-7 | . | TRBV19 | CASSNTGERYEQYF | TGTGCCAGTAGTAATACCGGGGAGCGGTACGAGCAGTACTTC
. | TRBJ1-6 | . | TRBV7-6 | CASSSYRENSPLHF | TGTGCCAGCAGCTCTTACAGGGAGAATTCACCCCTCCACTTT
TRBD1 | TRBJ2-1 | many | TRBV5-1 | CASSSLQGLHEQFF | TGCGCCAGCAGCTCCCTACAGGGGCTGCATGAGCAGTTCTTC